The 13 T cell receptor beta chains presented below share a single source sample, sequenced in a study of blood T cell repertoires in COVID-19. The data were produced by immunoSEQ multiplex PCR, yet TCRdb's version contains in-frame clones alone and is incomplete. The sample has under 120,000 clones, 69% seen once. Sample: peripheral blood. These receptors were obtained from a man older than 75 with acute or convalescent COVID-19.

The rearrangement joins TRBV2 to TRBJ2-7; a possible D gene is TRBD1 (6 bases). CDR3 length: 15 amino acids. The V end lost 4 bases, the J end lost 1 base, and 14 bases lay between the germline ends. CDR1 is SNHLY and CDR2 is FYNNEI in the germline V gene. CDR3 nucleotide sequence: TGTGCCAGCAGTGTTGGGGCAGGGGAGTCCTACGAGCAGTACTTC. Its translation is CASSVGAGESYEQYF.

The chain is built from TRBV2 and TRBJ1-5; 8 bases agree with TRBD1. The length of the CDR3 is 13 residues. The germline gives CDR1 SNHLY, CDR2 FYNNEI. After removal of 7 bases from V and 7 bases from J, the junction contained 6 bases not matched to a gene. The CDR3 nucleotides are TGTGCCAGCAACCCAGGGGGCTGGCAGCCCCAGCATTTT. Residues: CASNPGGWQPQHF.

CDR3: CASSPSGCRYF. The CDR3, as DNA: TGCGCCAGCAGCCCGTCAGGGTGTCGGTACTTC. V gene TRBV5-1 combines with J gene TRBJ2-7; tentatively, D is TRBD1 (5 bases). Germline CDR1 SGHRS, CDR2 YFSETQ. This CDR3 is 11 amino acids long. V was trimmed by 4 bases and J by 12 bases, leaving 14 bases between them.

In this sample, this clone turned up many times. V usage is TRBV6-6 and J usage is TRBJ2-3; D might be TRBD1 (6 bases). This CDR3 region has 15 residues. Germline V gives CDR1 MNHNY, CDR2 SVGAGI (reference sequence). V lost 7 bases, J lost 2 bases, and 16 bases lay in between. The CDR3 DNA sequence: TGTGCCAGCACCGAATTGGACAGAACCACAGATACGCAGTATTTT. Its translation: CASTELDRTTDTQYF.

This rearrangement joins TRBV29-1 to TRBJ2-5; TRBD2 matches at 8 bases. This CDR3 is 13 amino acids long. Per germline, CDR1 SQVTM and CDR2 ANQGSEA. Trimming cost V 7 bases and J 2 bases; bases outside gene matches: 6. CDR3 residues: CSAKAGAQETQYF. CDR3 bases: TGCAGCGCAAAAGCGGGAGCACAAGAGACCCAGTACTTC.

This clone was observed a handful of times. The genes are TRBV21-1 and TRBJ2-7; TRBD2 was called by the table and not checked on the DNA. TRBV21-1 is classified as a pseudogene. The CDR3 length is 19 residues. CDR3 in DNA: TGTGCCAGCAGCAAAGTTGGGACTGCGTACTACAATAGACCCTACGAGCAGTACTTC. Protein sequence: CASSKVGTAYYNRPYEQYF.

This clone showed up just a few times. The rearrangement uses TRBV6-5 and TRBJ1-2, with 7 bases lining up with TRBD1. Trimming at V came to 6 bases and at J to 4 bases, leaving 5 bases not matched to a gene. The germline CDR1 and CDR2 sequences are MNHEY and SVGAGI. The CDR3 totals 13 residues. CDR3 region: CASREGQSYGYTF. DNA of the CDR3: TGTGCCAGCAGGGAGGGACAGTCCTATGGCTACACCTTC.

This clone was counted a single time. The chain recombines TRBV27 with TRBJ1-1, with 7 bases matching TRBD1. CDR3 length: 15 amino acids. Losses at the gene ends were 4 bases for V and 1 base for J; bases not matched to a gene: 6. From germline, CDR1 is MNHEY and CDR2 SMNVEV (reference sequence). CDR3 in DNA: TGTGCCAGCAGTTCAGGACAGGCGGGGAACACTGAAGCTTTCTTT. Translation gives CASSSGQAGNTEAFF.

The CDR3 loop is CASSPGQPPNNYGYTF. The CDR3 DNA reads as TGCGCCAGCAGTCCGGGACAGCCCCCAAATAACTATGGCTACACCTTC. The chain joins TRBV5-1 to TRBJ1-2; 7 nucleotides align to TRBD1. The CDR3 loop spans 16 amino acids. Germline V gives CDR1 SGHRS, CDR2 YFSETQ. The V and J ends lost 5 bases and 1 base, in that order; junction bases with no gene match: 11. Supplemented by reference TRBV5-1 and TRBJ1-2, the full variable domain reads KAGVTQTPRYLIKTRGQQVTLSCSPISGHRSVSWYQQTPGQGLQFLFEYFSETQRNKGNFPGRFSGRQFSNSRSEMNVSTLELGDSALYLCASSPGQPPNNYGYTFGSGTRLTVV.

The sample holds a few counts of this clone. The chain combines TRBV27 with TRBJ1-2, with 8 bases fitting TRBD1. The CDR3 consists of 13 residues. J was trimmed by 4 bases and V by 3 bases; bases with no gene match: 1. In germline, CDR1 is MNHEY, CDR2 SMNVEV (reference sequence). CDR3 region: CASSFTGGYGYTF. In DNA form, the CDR3 reads TGTGCCAGCAGTTTTACAGGGGGCTATGGCTACACCTTC.

V usage is TRBV9 and J usage is TRBJ1-2; a weak D match, TRBD1 (5 bases). Trimming left V 0 bases short and J 5 bases short, with 14 bases between. This CDR3 is 15 amino acids long. In germline, CDR1 is SGDLS, CDR2 YYNGEE. CDR3 DNA sequence: TGTGCCAGCAGCGTAGAGCCAGGGAACTCTTATGGCTACACCTTC. It translates to CASSVEPGNSYGYTF.

This chain links TRBV6-5 with TRBJ2-7; D not certain. This CDR3 comprises 11 residues. Trimming pared 7 bases from V and 3 bases from J, leaving 7 bases between. The V gene's germline CDR1 is MNHEY and CDR2 SVGAGI. For the CDR3, the DNA is TGTGCCAGCATGTCAGTCTACGAGCAGTACTTC. It translates to CASMSVYEQYF.

The gene calls are TRBV5-4 and TRBJ1-1; 8 bases match TRBD1. The germline gives CDR1 SGHNT, CDR2 YYREEE (reference sequence). The CDR3 runs to 15 residues. V lost 4 bases and J lost 1; bases outside the gene matches: 6. CDR3 sequence reads: CASSQGQGRNTEAFF. CDR3 coding DNA: TGTGCCAGCAGCCAAGGACAGGGAAGGAACACTGAAGCTTTCTTT. Using reference TRBV5-4 and TRBJ1-1 for the parts outside the CDR3, the full variable domain is ETGVTQSPTHLIKTRGQQVTLRCSSQSGHNTVSWYQQALGQGPQFIFQYYREEENGRGNFPPRFSGLQFPNYSSELNVNALELDDSALYLCASSQGQGRNTEAFFGQGTRLTVV.